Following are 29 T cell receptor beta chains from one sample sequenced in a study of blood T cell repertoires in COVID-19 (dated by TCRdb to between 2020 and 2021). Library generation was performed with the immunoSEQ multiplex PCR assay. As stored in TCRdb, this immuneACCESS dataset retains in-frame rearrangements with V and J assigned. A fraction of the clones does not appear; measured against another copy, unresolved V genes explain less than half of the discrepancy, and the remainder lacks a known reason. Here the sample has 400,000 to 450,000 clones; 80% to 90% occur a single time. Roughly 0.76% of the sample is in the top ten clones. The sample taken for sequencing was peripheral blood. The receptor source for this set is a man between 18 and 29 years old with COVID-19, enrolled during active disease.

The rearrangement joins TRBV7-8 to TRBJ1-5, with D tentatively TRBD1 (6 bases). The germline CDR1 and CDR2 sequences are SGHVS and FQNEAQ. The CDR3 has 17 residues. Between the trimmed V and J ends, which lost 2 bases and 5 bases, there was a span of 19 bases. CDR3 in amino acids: CASSLRGGQSPYQPQHF. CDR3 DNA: TGTGCCAGCAGCTTAAGGGGTGGACAGAGTCCTTATCAGCCCCAGCATTTT.

The CDR3 protein is CASSPRRRAFDEQYF. CDR3 sequence (DNA): TGTGCCAGTAGTCCCCGACGGCGGGCTTTCGACGAGCAGTACTTC. The chain has TRBV19 and TRBJ2-7; D may be TRBD2 (5 bases). The germline CDR1 and CDR2 sequences are LNHDA and SQIVND (reference sequence). The CDR3 length is 15 residues. V lost 5 bases to trimming and J lost 5 bases, with 19 bases between them.

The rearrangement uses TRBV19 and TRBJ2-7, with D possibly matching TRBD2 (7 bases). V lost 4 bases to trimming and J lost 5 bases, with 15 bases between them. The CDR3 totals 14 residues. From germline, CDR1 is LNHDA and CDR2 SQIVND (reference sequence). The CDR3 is CASSNRARGDEQYF. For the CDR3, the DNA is TGTGCCAGTAGTAACAGGGCCCGGGGGGACGAGCAGTACTTC.

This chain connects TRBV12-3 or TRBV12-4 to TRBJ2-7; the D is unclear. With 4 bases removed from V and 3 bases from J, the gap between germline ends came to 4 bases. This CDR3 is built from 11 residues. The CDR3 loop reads CASSSLYEQYF. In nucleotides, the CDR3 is TGTGCCAGCAGTTCCCTCTACGAGCAGTACTTC.

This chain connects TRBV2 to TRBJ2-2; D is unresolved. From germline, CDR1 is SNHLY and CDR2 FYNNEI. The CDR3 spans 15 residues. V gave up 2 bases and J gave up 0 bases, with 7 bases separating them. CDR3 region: CASSELTSNTGELFF. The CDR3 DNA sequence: TGTGCCAGCAGTGAATTAACATCGAACACCGGGGAGCTGTTTTTT.

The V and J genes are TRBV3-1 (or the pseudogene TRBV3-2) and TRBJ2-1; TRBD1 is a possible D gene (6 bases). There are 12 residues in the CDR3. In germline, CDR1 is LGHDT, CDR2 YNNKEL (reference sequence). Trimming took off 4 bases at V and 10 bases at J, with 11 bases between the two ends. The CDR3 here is CASSLQGVEQFF. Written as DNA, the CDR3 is TGTGCCAGCAGCCTACAGGGTGTGGAGCAGTTCTTC.

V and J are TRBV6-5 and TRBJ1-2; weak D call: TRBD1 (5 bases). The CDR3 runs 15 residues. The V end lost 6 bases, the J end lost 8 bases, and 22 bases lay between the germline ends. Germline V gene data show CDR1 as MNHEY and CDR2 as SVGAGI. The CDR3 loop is CASSTRQGYYGGYTF. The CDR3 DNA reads TGTGCCAGCAGCACGCGCCAGGGCTATTATGGCGGCTACACCTTC.

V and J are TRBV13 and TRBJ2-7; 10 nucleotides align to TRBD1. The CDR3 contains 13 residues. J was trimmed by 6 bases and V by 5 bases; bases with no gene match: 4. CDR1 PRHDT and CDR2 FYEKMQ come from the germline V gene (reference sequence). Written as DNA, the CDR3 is TGTGCCAGCAGCCGGACAGGGGGGTTCGAGCAGTACTTC. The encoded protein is CASSRTGGFEQYF.

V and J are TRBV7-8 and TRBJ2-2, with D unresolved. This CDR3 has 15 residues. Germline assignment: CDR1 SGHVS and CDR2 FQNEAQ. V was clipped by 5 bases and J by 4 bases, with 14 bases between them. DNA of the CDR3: TGTGCCAGCAGCCCTCAATTGGGCCTCACCGGGGAGCTGTTTTTT. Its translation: CASSPQLGLTGELFF.

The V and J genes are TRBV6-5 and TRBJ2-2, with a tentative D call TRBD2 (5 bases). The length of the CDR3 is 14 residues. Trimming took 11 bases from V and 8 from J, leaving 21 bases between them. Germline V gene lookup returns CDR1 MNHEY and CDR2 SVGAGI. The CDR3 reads CAGEGKGPGGELFF. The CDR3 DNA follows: TGTGCCGGAGAGGGTAAAGGGCCGGGTGGGGAGCTGTTTTTT.

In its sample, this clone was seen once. The CDR3 protein is CATGTEQETQYF. CDR3 bases: TGTGCCACTGGGACAGAACAAGAGACCCAGTACTTC. J is TRBJ2-5 and V is TRBV24-1, with TRBD1 matching over 7 bases. This CDR3 has 12 amino acids. Germline loops: CDR1 KGHDR, CDR2 SFDVKD. The J segment lost 2 bases and the V segment lost 10 bases, leaving 3 bases of the junction unmatched.

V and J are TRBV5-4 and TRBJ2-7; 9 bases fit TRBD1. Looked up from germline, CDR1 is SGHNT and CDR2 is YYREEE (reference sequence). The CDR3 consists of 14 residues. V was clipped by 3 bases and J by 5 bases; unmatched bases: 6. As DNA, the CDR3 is TGTGCCAGCAGCTCTGGACAGGGGTTCAACGAGCAGTACTTC. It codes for CASSSGQGFNEQYF.

In nucleotides, the CDR3 is TGTGCCAGTAGTATAGTAGGACAGAGCACAGATACGCAGTATTTT. Protein sequence: CASSIVGQSTDTQYF. The gene calls are TRBV19 and TRBJ2-3; maybe TRBD1 (6 bases). Trimming cost V 1 base and J 0 bases, with 8 bases left between them. This CDR3 region has 15 residues. CDR1 and CDR2 (germline): LNHDA, SQIVND (reference sequence).

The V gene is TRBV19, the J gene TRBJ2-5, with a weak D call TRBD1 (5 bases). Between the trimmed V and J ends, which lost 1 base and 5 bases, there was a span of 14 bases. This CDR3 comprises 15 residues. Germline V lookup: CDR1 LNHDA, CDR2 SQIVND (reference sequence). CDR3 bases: TGTGCCAGTAGTATAGGGACAACGTTGGGCGAGACCCAGTACTTC. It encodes CASSIGTTLGETQYF.

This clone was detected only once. The CDR3 DNA is TGTGCCAGCAGTGAAGCGCTGGGGGGAAATGAAAAACTGTTTTTT. It codes for CASSEALGGNEKLFF. This chain connects TRBV6-1 to TRBJ1-4; TRBD1 might be the D (5 bases). From germline, CDR1 is MNHNS and CDR2 SASEGT. The CDR3 has 15 residues. Trimming cost V 0 bases and J 5 bases, with 10 bases left between them.

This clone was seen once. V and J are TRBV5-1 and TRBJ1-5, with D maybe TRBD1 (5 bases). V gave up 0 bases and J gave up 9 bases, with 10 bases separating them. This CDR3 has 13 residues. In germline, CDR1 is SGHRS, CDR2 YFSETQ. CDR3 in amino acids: CASSLGWGGPQHF. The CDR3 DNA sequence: TGCGCCAGCAGCTTGGGATGGGGCGGGCCCCAGCATTTT.

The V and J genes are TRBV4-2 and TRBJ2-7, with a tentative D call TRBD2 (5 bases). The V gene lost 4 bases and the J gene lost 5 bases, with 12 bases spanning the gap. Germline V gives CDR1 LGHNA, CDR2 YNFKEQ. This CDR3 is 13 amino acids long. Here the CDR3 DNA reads TGTGCCAGCAGCCTCGGCCTCGGGGACGAGCAGTACTTC. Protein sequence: CASSLGLGDEQYF.

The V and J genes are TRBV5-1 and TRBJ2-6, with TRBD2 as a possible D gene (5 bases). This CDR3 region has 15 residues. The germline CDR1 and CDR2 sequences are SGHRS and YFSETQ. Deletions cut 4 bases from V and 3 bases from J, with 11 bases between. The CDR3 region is CASSIGLGGANVLTF. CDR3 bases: TGCGCCAGCAGCATAGGACTTGGTGGGGCCAACGTCCTGACTTTC.

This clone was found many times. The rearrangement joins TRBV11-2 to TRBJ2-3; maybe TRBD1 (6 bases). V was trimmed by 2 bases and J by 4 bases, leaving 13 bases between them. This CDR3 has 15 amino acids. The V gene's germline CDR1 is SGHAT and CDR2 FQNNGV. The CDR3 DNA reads TGTGCCAGCAGCTTAATACAGGGTCCCCCAGATACGCAGTATTTT. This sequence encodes CASSLIQGPPDTQYF.

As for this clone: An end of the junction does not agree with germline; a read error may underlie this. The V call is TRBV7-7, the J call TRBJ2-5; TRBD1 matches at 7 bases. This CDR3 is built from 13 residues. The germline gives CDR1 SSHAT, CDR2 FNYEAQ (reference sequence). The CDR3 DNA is TGTGCTAGCAGCGAAGACAGGGTGGGGACCCAGTACTTC. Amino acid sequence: CASSEDRVGTQYF.

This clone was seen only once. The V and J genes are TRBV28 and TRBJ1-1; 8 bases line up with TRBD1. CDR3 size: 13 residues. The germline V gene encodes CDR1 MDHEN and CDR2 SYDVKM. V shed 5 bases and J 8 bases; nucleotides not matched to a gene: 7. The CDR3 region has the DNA TGTGCCAGCAGTGCCTCCTGGACAGGGGAAGCTTTCTTT. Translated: CASSASWTGEAFF.

In nucleotides, the CDR3 is TGTGCCAGCAGTTTCAAAGCGGGGGGCCTCGTACCTAGCACAGATACGCAGTATTTT. Translated: CASSFKAGGLVPSTDTQYF. This sequence joins TRBV27 and TRBJ2-3, with TRBD2 matching 9 bases. J lost 0 bases, V lost 3 bases, and 13 bases had no gene match. Germline CDR1 reads MNHEY; CDR2 reads SMNVEV (reference sequence). The CDR3 runs 19 residues.

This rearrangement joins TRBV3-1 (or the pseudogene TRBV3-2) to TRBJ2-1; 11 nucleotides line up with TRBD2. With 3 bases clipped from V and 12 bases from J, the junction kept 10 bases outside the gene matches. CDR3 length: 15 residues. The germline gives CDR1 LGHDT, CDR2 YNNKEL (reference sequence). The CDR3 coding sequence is TGTGCCAGCAGCCATAGCGGGGGGGCCAGGGTGGTGCAGTTCTTC. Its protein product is CASSHSGGARVVQFF.

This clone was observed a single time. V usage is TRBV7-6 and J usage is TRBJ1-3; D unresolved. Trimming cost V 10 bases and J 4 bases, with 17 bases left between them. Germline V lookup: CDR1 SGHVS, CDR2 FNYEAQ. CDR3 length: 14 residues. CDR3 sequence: CATTKEERGNTIYF. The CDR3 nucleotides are TGTGCCACCACCAAGGAGGAGCGCGGAAACACCATATATTTT.

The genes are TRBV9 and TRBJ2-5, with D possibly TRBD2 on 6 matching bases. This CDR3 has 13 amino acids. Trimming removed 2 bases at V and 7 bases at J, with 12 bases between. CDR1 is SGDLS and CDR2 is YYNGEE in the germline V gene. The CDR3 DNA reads TGTGCCAGCAGCGTGGAGGGCTCAGGGACCCAGTACTTC. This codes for CASSVEGSGTQYF.

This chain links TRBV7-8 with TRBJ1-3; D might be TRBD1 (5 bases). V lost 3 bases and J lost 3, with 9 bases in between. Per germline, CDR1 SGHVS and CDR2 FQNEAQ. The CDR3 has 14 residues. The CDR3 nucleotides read TGTGCCAGCAGCTTGCGGACAATTGGAAACACCATATATTTT. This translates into CASSLRTIGNTIYF.

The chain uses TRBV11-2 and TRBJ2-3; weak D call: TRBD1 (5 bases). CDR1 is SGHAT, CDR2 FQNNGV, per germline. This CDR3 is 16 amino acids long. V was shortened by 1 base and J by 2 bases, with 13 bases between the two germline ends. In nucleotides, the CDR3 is TGTGCCAGCAGCTTAGCCCTGGCAGGGAACACAGATACGCAGTATTTT. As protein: CASSLALAGNTDTQYF. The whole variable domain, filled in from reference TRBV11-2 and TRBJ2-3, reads EAGVAQSPRYKIIEKRQSVAFWCNPISGHATLYWYQQILGQGPKLLIQFQNNGVVDDSQLPKDRFSAERLKGVDSTLKIQPAKLEDSAVYLCASSLALAGNTDTQYFGPGTRLTVL.

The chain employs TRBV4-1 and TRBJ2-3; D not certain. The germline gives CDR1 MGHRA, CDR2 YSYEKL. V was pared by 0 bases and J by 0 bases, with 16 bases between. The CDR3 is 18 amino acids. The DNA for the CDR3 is TGCGCCAGCAGCCAAGAGTTCACAGAAATTCCTAGCACAGATACGCAGTATTTT. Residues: CASSQEFTEIPSTDTQYF.

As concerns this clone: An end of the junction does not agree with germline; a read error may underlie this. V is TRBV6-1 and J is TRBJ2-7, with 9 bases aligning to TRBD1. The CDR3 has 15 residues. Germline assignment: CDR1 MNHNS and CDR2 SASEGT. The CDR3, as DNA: TGTGCCAGCAGAGAAGACAGGGGGACGGCCTACGAGCAGTACTTC. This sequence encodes CASREDRGTAYEQYF.